This record covers a single T cell receptor beta chain. This entry belongs to a study of T cell changes during pregnancy in multiple sclerosis. Sequencing was performed with immunoSEQ multiplex PCR; in TCRdb, only in-frame clones are kept and a portion is missing. Of tens of thousands of clones listed, 85% to 95% were seen once; the top ten hold around 2%. Looked up from germline, CDR1 is MGHRA and CDR2 is YSYEKL. This CDR3 is 16 amino acids long. Losses at the gene ends were 0 bases for V and 0 bases for J; bases not matched to a gene: 5. This chain connects TRBV4-1 to TRBJ2-7; the match to TRBD2 covers 7 bases. Specimen: peripheral blood, collected in the third trimester of pregnancy. The clonotype originates from a female donor in good health, enrolled as a control in a pregnancy study. The CDR3 sequence is CASSQDSAGRSYEQYF. The CDR3 DNA sequence: TGCGCCAGCAGCCAAGACTCAGCGGGGCGCTCCTACGAGCAGTACTTC.